The source of this TCR beta chain is a study of cytomegalovirus exposure and HLA in healthy donors. Study-level findings and limits: Analyzed later, most CMV-associated TCR beta chains appeared HLA-restricted. A previous analysis found most TCR beta V segments productive roughly 87% or roughly 30% of the time. Being indistinguishable, some V segments were excluded, TRBV6-2 and TRBV6-3 among them.

This clone was seen a few times. Its antigen is undetermined. PCR involved 60 Vbeta and 13 Jbeta primers. Only in-frame clones appear in the TCRdb table, and some are missing; sequencing was by immunoSEQ multiplex PCR. Of about 130,000 clones detected, around 72% appear once; the ten largest clones hold about 3%. The CDR3 has 15 amino acids. CDR1 is SGHNT, CDR2 YYREEE, per germline (reference sequence). V shed 4 bases and J shed 6 bases, with 16 bases lying between them. This chain uses TRBV5-4 with TRBJ1-4; D call uncertain. What was sequenced was PBMCs. This TCR derives from a human donor in good health. The CDR3 protein is CASSPPPGADEKLFF. For the CDR3, the DNA is TGTGCCAGCAGCCCTCCACCCGGCGCGGATGAAAAACTGTTTTTT.